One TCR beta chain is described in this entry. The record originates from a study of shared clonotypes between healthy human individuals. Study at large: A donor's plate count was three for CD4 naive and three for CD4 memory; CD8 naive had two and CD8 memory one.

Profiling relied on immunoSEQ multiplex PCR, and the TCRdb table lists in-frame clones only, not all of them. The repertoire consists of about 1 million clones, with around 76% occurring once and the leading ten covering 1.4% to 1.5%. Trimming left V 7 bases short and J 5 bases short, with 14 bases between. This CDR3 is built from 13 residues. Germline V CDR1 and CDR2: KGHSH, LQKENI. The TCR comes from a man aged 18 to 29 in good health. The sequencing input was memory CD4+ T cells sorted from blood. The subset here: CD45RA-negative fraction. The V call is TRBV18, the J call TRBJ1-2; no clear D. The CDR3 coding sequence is TGTGCCAGCTTCCCGGACCAGAATTATGGCTACACCTTC. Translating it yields CASFPDQNYGYTF.